Below, 9 T cell receptor beta chains from the same sample are listed, as sequenced in a study of cytomegalovirus exposure and HLA in healthy donors. The study ran its PCR with 60 Vbeta and 13 Jbeta primers. Sequencing was performed with immunoSEQ multiplex PCR; in TCRdb, only in-frame clones are kept and a portion is missing. Of 200,000 to 250,000 clones listed, approximately 90% are singletons. What was sequenced was PBMCs. These receptors were obtained from a woman under 30 in good health and CMV-seronegative.

CDR3 in DNA: TGTGCCAGCAGCTTCCCGCCTGGGGAGGGGGTCACTGAAAAACTGTTTTTT. Protein sequence: CASSFPPGEGVTEKLFF. J is TRBJ1-4 and V is TRBV5-5; TRBD1 might be the D (6 bases). CDR3 length: 17 residues. Germline-derived CDR1 and CDR2 are SGHKS and YYEKEE (reference sequence). Trimming pared 2 bases from V and 7 bases from J, leaving 21 bases between. The full variable domain, completed using reference TRBV5-5 and TRBJ1-4, is DAGVTQSPTHLIKTRGQQVTLRCSPISGHKSVSWYQQVLGQGPQFIFQYYEKEERGRGNFPDRFSARQFPNYSSELNVNALLLGDSALYLCASSFPPGEGVTEKLFFGSGTQLSVL.

The chain uses TRBV5-1 and TRBJ2-5; 14 bases are shared with TRBD2. The CDR3 is 17 residues long. From germline, CDR1 is SGHRS and CDR2 YFSETQ. V shed 4 bases and J 1 base; nucleotides not matched to a gene: 6. CDR3 loop: CASSPGLAGARQETQYF. Here the CDR3 DNA reads TGCGCCAGCAGCCCGGGACTAGCGGGAGCCCGCCAAGAGACCCAGTACTTC. The full variable domain, completed using reference TRBV5-1 and TRBJ2-5, is KAGVTQTPRYLIKTRGQQVTLSCSPISGHRSVSWYQQTPGQGLQFLFEYFSETQRNKGNFPGRFSGRQFSNSRSEMNVSTLELGDSALYLCASSPGLAGARQETQYFGPGTRLLVL.

The V and J genes are TRBV6-1 and TRBJ1-1; D ambiguous. The V end lost 7 bases, the J end lost 3 bases, and 15 bases lay between the germline ends. CDR3 length: 14 residues. The germline V gene has CDR1 MNHNS and CDR2 SASEGT. The CDR3 loop is CASMASAWDTEAFF. CDR3 nucleotide sequence: TGTGCCAGCATGGCCAGCGCCTGGGACACTGAAGCTTTCTTT.

The count of this clone is one. This chain links TRBV7-2 with TRBJ2-7; the D gene is possibly TRBD1 (6 bases). There are 15 residues in the CDR3. The germline V gene encodes CDR1 SGHTA and CDR2 FQGNSA. The V gene lost 2 bases and the J gene lost 0 bases, with 11 bases spanning the gap. CDR3 sequence reads: CASSLRDMGSYEQYF. The CDR3 DNA reads TGTGCCAGCAGCTTAAGGGACATGGGCTCCTACGAGCAGTACTTC.

The J gene is TRBJ1-2, the V gene TRBV6-5; D is uncertain. Trimming stripped 10 bases from V and 8 bases from J, with 17 bases between. Germline V gives CDR1 MNHEY, CDR2 SVGAGI. There are 12 residues in the CDR3. CDR3 DNA: TGTGCCACCGTATCGTCGGCGGCGGGCTACACCTTC. Translating it yields CATVSSAAGYTF.

The chain joins TRBV7-2 to TRBJ2-2; 9 nucleotides match TRBD1. In germline, CDR1 is SGHTA, CDR2 FQGNSA. Germline trimming cut 4 bases from V and 7 bases from J; bases unmatched to any gene: 7. The CDR3 covers 15 residues. CDR3 sequence (DNA): TGTGCCAGCAGCTCCGACAGGGGGATTGGCGGGGAGCTGTTTTTT. Translation: CASSSDRGIGGELFF.

The gene calls are TRBV9 and TRBJ2-3, with TRBD2 matching over 13 bases. The germline V gene encodes CDR1 SGDLS and CDR2 YYNGEE. This CDR3 is built from 18 residues. The junction had 8 bases not matched to a gene; V was cut back by 4 bases and J by 0 bases. This CDR3 is CASSSRTSGGLSTDTQYF. For the CDR3, the DNA is TGTGCCAGCAGCTCCCGGACTAGCGGGGGCCTTAGCACAGATACGCAGTATTTT.

The V and J genes are TRBV6-5 and TRBJ2-1; D might be TRBD2 (5 bases). Between the trimmed V and J ends, which lost 1 base and 6 bases, there was a span of 16 bases. The CDR3 has 16 amino acids. Germline CDR1 is MNHEY and CDR2 is SVGAGI. The CDR3 region has the DNA TGTGCCAGCAGTTACTTCTTCGATGAGAGGGCCAATGAGCAGTTCTTC. Its translation: CASSYFFDERANEQFF.

The chain's CDR3 is CASSSHSAGTPDTQYF. Here the CDR3 DNA reads TGTGCCAGCAGTTCCCACTCAGCAGGAACCCCAGATACGCAGTATTTT. The V and J genes are TRBV27 and TRBJ2-3; D remains ambiguous. From germline, CDR1 is MNHEY and CDR2 SMNVEV (reference sequence). This CDR3 has 16 amino acids. V shed 4 bases and J shed 4 bases, with 18 bases lying between them.